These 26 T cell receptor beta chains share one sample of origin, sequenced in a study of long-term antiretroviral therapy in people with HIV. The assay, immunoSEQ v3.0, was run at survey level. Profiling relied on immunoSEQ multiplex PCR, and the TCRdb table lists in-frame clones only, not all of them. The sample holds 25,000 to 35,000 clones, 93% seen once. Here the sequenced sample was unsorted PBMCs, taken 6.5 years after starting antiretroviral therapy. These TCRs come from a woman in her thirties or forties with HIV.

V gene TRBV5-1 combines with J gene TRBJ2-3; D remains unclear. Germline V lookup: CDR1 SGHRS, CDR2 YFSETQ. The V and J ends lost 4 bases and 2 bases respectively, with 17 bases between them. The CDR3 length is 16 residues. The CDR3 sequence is CASSDRRALVTDTQYF. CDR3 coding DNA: TGCGCCAGCAGCGATCGCCGGGCCTTAGTCACAGATACGCAGTATTTT.

This chain's CDR3 is CARRTASGNTIYF. CDR3 bases: TGTGCCCGGCGGACAGCTTCTGGAAACACCATATATTTT. The chain employs TRBV30 and TRBJ1-3; D may be TRBD1 (6 bases). This CDR3 is 13 amino acids long. CDR1 GTSNPN and CDR2 SVGIG come from the germline V gene (reference sequence). V shed 8 bases and J shed 1 base, with 12 bases lying between them.

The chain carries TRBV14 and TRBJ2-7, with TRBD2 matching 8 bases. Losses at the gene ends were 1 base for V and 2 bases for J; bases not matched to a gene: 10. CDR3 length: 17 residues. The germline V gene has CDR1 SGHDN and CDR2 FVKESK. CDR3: CASSQASGGPSPYEQYF. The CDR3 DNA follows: TGTGCCAGCAGCCAAGCCTCGGGGGGGCCCAGTCCCTACGAGCAGTACTTC.

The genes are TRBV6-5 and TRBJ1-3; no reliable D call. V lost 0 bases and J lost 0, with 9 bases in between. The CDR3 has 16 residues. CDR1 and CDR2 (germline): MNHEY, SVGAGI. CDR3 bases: TGTGCCAGCAGTTACTCTCGCCGGTACTCTGGAAACACCATATATTTT. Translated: CASSYSRRYSGNTIYF.

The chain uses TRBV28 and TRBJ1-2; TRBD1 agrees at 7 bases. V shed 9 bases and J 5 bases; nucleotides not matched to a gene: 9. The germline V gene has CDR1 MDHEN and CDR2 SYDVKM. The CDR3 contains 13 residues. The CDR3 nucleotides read TGTGCCAGTAGCAAGGGGACAGTTTATGGCTACACCTTC. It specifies CASSKGTVYGYTF.

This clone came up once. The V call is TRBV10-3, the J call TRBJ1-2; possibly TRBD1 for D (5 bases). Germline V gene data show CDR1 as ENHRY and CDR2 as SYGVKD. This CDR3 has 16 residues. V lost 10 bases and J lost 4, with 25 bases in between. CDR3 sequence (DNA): TGTGCCACCAAACCGCGGGGGGACCGTGGGGGCTATGGCTACACCTTC. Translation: CATKPRGDRGGYGYTF.

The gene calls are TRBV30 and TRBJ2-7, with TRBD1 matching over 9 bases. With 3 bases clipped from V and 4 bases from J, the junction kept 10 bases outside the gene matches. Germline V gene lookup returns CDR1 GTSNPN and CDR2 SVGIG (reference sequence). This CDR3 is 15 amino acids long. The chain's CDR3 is CAWSAGTGRTYEQYF. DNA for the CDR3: TGTGCCTGGAGCGCAGGGACAGGGAGAACGTACGAGCAGTACTTC.

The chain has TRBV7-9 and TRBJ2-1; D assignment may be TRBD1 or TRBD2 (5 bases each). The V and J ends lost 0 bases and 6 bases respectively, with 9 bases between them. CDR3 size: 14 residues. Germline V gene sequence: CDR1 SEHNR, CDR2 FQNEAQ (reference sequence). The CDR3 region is CASSLAGALNEQFF. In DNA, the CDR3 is TGTGCCAGCAGCTTAGCCGGGGCGCTCAATGAGCAGTTCTTC.

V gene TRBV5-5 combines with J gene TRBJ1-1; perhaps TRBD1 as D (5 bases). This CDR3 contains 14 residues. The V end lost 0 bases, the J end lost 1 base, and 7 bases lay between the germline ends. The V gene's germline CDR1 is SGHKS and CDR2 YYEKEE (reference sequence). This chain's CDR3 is CASSLADRNTEAFF. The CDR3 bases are TGTGCCAGCAGCTTGGCCGACAGGAACACTGAAGCTTTCTTT.

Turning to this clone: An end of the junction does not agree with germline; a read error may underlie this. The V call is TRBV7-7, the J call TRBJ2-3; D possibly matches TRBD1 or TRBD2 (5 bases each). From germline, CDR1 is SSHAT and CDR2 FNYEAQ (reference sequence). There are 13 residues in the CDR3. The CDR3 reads CASSSGTADTQYF. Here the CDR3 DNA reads TGTGCTAGCAGCTCGGGGACCGCAGATACGCAGTATTTT.

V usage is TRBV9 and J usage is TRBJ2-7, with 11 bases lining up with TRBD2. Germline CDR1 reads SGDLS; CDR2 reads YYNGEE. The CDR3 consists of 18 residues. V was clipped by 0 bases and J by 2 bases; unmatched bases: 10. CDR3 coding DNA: TGTGCCAGCAGCGTAGGTCTTCCTAGCGGGGGGCCTCCCTACGAGCAGTACTTC. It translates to CASSVGLPSGGPPYEQYF.

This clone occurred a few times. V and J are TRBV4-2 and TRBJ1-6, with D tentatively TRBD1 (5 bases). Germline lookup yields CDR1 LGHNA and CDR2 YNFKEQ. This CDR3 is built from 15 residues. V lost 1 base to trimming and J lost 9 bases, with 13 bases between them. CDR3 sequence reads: CASSQGQGLGSPLHF. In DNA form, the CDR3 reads TGTGCCAGCAGCCAAGGTCAGGGCCTCGGTTCACCCCTCCACTTT.

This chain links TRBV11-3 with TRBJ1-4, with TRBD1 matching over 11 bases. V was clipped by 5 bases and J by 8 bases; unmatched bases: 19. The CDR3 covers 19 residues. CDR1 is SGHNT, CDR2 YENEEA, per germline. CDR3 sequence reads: CASSPHGDRGQGEGEKLFF. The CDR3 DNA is TGTGCCAGCAGCCCCCACGGGGACCGGGGACAGGGGGAAGGGGAAAAACTGTTTTTT.

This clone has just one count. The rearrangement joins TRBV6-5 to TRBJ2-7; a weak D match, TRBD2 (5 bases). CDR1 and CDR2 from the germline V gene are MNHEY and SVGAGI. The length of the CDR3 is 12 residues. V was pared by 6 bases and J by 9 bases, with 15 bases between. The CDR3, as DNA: TGTGCCAGCAGATCTTTGGGTGGAGGGCAGTACTTC. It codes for CASRSLGGGQYF.

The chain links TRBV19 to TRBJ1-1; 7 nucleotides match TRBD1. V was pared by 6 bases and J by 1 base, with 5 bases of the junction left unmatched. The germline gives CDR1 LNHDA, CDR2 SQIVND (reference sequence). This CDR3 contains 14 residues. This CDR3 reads CASRGQAQNTEAFF. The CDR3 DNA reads TGTGCCAGTAGAGGACAGGCCCAGAACACTGAAGCTTTCTTT.

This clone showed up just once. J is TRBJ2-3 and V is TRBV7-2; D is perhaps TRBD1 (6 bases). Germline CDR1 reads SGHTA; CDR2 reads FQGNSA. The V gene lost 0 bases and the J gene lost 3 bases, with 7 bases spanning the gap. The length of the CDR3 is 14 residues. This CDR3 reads CASSLARGTDTQYF. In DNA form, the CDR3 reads TGTGCCAGCAGCTTAGCCAGGGGAACAGATACGCAGTATTTT.

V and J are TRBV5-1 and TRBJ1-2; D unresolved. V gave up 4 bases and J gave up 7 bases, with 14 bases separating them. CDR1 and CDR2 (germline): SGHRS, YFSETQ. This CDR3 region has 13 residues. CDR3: CASSLELGSGYTF. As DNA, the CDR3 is TGCGCCAGCAGCCTGGAGCTTGGCAGTGGCTACACCTTC. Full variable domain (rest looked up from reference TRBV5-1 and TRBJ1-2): KAGVTQTPRYLIKTRGQQVTLSCSPISGHRSVSWYQQTPGQGLQFLFEYFSETQRNKGNFPGRFSGRQFSNSRSEMNVSTLELGDSALYLCASSLELGSGYTFGSGTRLTVV.

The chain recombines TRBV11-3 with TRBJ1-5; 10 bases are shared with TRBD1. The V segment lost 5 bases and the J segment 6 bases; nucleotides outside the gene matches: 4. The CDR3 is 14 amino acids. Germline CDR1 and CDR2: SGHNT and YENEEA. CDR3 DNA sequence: TGTGCCAGCAGCCCCGACAGGGGGCGTCAGCCCCAGCATTTT. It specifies CASSPDRGRQPQHF.

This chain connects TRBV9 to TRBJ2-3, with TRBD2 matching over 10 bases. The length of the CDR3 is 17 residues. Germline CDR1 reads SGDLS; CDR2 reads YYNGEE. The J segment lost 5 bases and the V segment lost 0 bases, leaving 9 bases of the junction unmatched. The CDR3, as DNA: TGTGCCAGCAGCGTAGGAGGTAGCGGGGGGCCCGGAGATACGCAGTATTTT. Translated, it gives CASSVGGSGGPGDTQYF.

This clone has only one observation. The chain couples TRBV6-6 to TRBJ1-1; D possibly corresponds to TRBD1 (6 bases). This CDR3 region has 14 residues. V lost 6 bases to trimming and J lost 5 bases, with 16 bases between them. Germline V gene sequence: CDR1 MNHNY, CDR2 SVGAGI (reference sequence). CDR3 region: CASSTGPPGTEAFF. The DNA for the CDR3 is TGTGCCAGCAGCACAGGGCCGCCAGGGACTGAAGCTTTCTTT.

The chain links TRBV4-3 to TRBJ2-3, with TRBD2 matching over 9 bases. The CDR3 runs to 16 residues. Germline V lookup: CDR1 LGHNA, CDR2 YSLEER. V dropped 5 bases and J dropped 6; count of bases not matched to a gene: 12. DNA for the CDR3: TGCGCCAGCAGCGCAGGAGTGGCGGGGGGGCTGGATACGCAGTATTTT. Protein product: CASSAGVAGGLDTQYF.

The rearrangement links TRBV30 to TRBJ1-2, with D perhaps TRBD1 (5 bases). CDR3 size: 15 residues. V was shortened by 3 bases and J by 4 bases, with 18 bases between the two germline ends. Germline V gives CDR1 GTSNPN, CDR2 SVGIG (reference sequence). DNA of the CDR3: TGTGCCTGGAGCCGACCCCTAGGGGACGCCTATGGCTACACCTTC. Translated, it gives CAWSRPLGDAYGYTF.

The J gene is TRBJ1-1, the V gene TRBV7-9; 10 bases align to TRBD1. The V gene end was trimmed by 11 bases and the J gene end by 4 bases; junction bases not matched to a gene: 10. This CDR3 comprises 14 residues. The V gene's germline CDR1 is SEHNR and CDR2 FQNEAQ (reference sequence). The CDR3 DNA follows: TGTGCCGCATCGGGACAGGGGCAGCGCACTGAAGCTTTCTTT. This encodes CAASGQGQRTEAFF.

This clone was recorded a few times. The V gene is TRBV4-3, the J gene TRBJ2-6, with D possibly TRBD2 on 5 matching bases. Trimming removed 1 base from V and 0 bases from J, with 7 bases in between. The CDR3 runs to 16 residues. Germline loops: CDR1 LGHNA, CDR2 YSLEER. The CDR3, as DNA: TGCGCCAGCAGCCAAGGAGGGAACTCTGGGGCCAACGTCCTGACTTTC. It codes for CASSQGGNSGANVLTF.

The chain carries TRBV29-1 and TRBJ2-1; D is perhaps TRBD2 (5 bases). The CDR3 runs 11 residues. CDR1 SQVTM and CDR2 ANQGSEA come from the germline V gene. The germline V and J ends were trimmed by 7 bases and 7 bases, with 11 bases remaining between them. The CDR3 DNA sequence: TGCAGCGCTCCGAGAGGGAATGAGCAGTTCTTC. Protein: CSAPRGNEQFF.

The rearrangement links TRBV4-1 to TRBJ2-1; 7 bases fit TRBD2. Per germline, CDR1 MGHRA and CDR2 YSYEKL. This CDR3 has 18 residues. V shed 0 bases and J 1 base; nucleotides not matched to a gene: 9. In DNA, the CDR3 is TGCGCCAGCAGCCAAGACTCCCGGCTAGCGGCATCCTACAATGAGCAGTTCTTC. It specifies CASSQDSRLAASYNEQFF.